A single sample is the source of the 30 T cell receptor beta chains below, sequenced in a study of blood T cell repertoires in COVID-19. Only in-frame clones appear in the TCRdb table, and some are missing; sequencing was by immunoSEQ multiplex PCR. The repertoire holds some 300,000 clones, with around 90% as singletons. Sequencing was performed on peripheral blood. The receptors were sampled from a woman between 40 and 50 years old with COVID-19, enrolled during active disease.

This clone occurred once. The chain uses TRBV27 and TRBJ2-3, with 12 bases that match TRBD2. The germline V gene has CDR1 MNHEY and CDR2 SMNVEV (reference sequence). V dropped 4 bases and J dropped 6; count of bases not matched to a gene: 8. The CDR3 covers 16 residues. CDR3 sequence (DNA): TGTGCCAGCAGTTCCCTAGCGGGGGGGCCGTGGGATACGCAGTATTTT. Its protein is CASSSLAGGPWDTQYF.

V usage is TRBV2 and J usage is TRBJ1-2, with 7 bases that match TRBD1. Germline loops: CDR1 SNHLY, CDR2 FYNNEI. The length of the CDR3 is 14 residues. V lost 7 bases to trimming and J lost 1 base; unmatched junction nucleotides: 6. CDR3 sequence: CASTDRENNYGYTF. The DNA of the CDR3 is TGTGCCAGCACTGACAGGGAAAATAACTATGGCTACACCTTC.

The count of this clone is one. The chain joins TRBV7-8 to TRBJ2-7; the D is unclear. V was cut by 7 bases and J by 6 bases, with 16 bases left in between. The V gene's germline CDR1 is SGHVS and CDR2 FQNEAQ. The CDR3 has 13 residues. DNA for the CDR3: TGTGCCAGCACTGTAAGACCCCTAGGCGAGCAGTACTTC. This sequence encodes CASTVRPLGEQYF.

As concerns this clone: Other DNA sequences in the same sample also yield this CDR3. CDR3 sequence reads: CASSLVRYEQYF. The DNA for the CDR3 is TGTGCCAGCAGCTTAGTCAGATACGAGCAGTACTTC. The chain combines TRBV7-2 with TRBJ2-7, with D uncertain. Germline V gene lookup returns CDR1 SGHTA and CDR2 FQGNSA. The CDR3 sequence is 12 residues long. V lost 1 base, J lost 4 bases, and 5 bases lay in between.

The chain joins TRBV9 to TRBJ2-1; the match to TRBD2 covers 12 bases. The CDR3 extends over 18 amino acids. CDR1 SGDLS and CDR2 YYNGEE come from the germline V gene. V lost 0 bases, J lost 1 base, and 5 bases stayed unmatched. This CDR3 is CASSVGLAGGRSYNEQFF. Written as DNA, the CDR3 is TGTGCCAGCAGCGTAGGGCTAGCGGGAGGGAGGTCCTACAATGAGCAGTTCTTC. Based on the CDR3 plus reference TRBV9 and TRBJ2-1, the full variable domain is DSGVTQTPKHLITATGQRVTLRCSPRSGDLSVYWYQQSLDQGLQFLIQYYNGEERAKGNILERFSAQQFPDLHSELNLSSLELGDSALYFCASSVGLAGGRSYNEQFFGPGTRLTVL.

This chain joins TRBV5-1 and TRBJ2-7, with TRBD2 matching over 8 bases. This CDR3 region has 16 residues. Trimming removed 0 bases from V and 3 bases from J; junction bases left unmatched: 8. Germline V gene data show CDR1 as SGHRS and CDR2 as YFSETQ. The CDR3 sequence is CASSLGRAGVIYEQYF. Written as DNA, the CDR3 is TGCGCCAGCAGCTTGGGGCGAGCGGGGGTGATCTACGAGCAGTACTTC.

This chain connects TRBV4-1 to TRBJ1-1; TRBD1 might be the D (5 bases). CDR3 size: 14 residues. Looked up from germline, CDR1 is MGHRA and CDR2 is YSYEKL. Trimming shortened V by 5 bases and J by 5 bases, and 15 bases separated the two germline ends. Here the CDR3 reads CASSYSAGETEAFF. Written as DNA, the CDR3 is TGCGCCAGCAGCTATAGTGCGGGGGAGACTGAAGCTTTCTTT.

This clone was found once. V and J are TRBV9 and TRBJ2-3, with D maybe TRBD1 (5 bases). Germline CDR1 reads SGDLS; CDR2 reads YYNGEE. The CDR3 has 18 amino acids. V was trimmed by 0 bases and J by 7 bases, leaving 24 bases between them. CDR3 coding DNA: TGTGCCAGCAGCGTAGACCCACCTAGGGCAGGGCTGGATAATACGCAGTATTTT. Its translation is CASSVDPPRAGLDNTQYF.

V usage is TRBV7-3 and J usage is TRBJ2-1, with D perhaps matching TRBD2 (5 bases). Germline values: CDR1 SGHTA, CDR2 FQGTGA. The V end lost 5 bases, the J end lost 8 bases, and 16 bases lay between the germline ends. The CDR3 is 14 amino acids. CDR3 nucleotide sequence: TGTGCCAGCAGCCCCGGGCAGCGGATCGATGAGCAGTTCTTC. Encoded protein: CASSPGQRIDEQFF.

The chain uses TRBV5-6 and TRBJ1-6; D may be TRBD1 (5 bases). Germline lookup yields CDR1 SGHDT and CDR2 YYEEEE. V shed 4 bases and J shed 0 bases, with 11 bases lying between them. The CDR3 sequence is 16 residues long. The CDR3 coding sequence is TGTGCCAGCAGCAGCGGGACTGGCTCCTATAATTCACCCCTCCACTTT. As protein: CASSSGTGSYNSPLHF.

This clone was counted once. The CDR3 protein is CASSFGRGGPDEQYF. The CDR3 coding sequence is TGTGCCAGCAGTTTTGGTCGGGGGGGGCCTGACGAGCAGTACTTC. The chain carries TRBV27 and TRBJ2-7; 8 nucleotides line up with TRBD2. Germline lookup yields CDR1 MNHEY and CDR2 SMNVEV (reference sequence). This CDR3 contains 15 residues. V shed 3 bases and J 5 bases; nucleotides not matched to a gene: 9.

V usage is TRBV19 and J usage is TRBJ1-3; 9 positions match TRBD1. CDR1 is LNHDA and CDR2 is SQIVND in the germline V gene (reference sequence). V was clipped by 4 bases and J by 3 bases; unmatched bases: 10. The CDR3 loop spans 17 amino acids. The CDR3: CASSTLTDRGGGNTIYF. The CDR3 DNA follows: TGTGCCAGTAGTACCCTCACGGACAGGGGCGGTGGAAACACCATATATTTT.

CDR3 sequence (DNA): TGTGCCAGCTCACCAAGCGGGACAGGACCTATTCTCTATGGCTACACCTTC. Amino acid sequence: CASSPSGTGPILYGYTF. The chain carries TRBV18 and TRBJ1-2, with 8 bases matching TRBD1. With 2 bases clipped from V and 4 bases from J, the junction kept 12 bases outside the gene matches. The CDR3 extends over 17 amino acids. Germline V gene data show CDR1 as KGHSH and CDR2 as LQKENI.

This chain links TRBV19 with TRBJ1-5, with 7 positions matching TRBD1. The CDR3 contains 17 residues. Trimming removed 4 bases from V and 3 bases from J; junction bases left unmatched: 12. Germline CDR1 is LNHDA and CDR2 is SQIVND (reference sequence). CDR3 loop: CASSRLNGQAYNQPQHF. The CDR3 DNA sequence: TGTGCCAGTAGTAGGCTTAATGGACAGGCCTACAATCAGCCCCAGCATTTT.

The chain couples TRBV6-5 to TRBJ1-1; 9 positions match TRBD1. Germline CDR1 and CDR2: MNHEY and SVGAGI. The CDR3 extends over 15 amino acids. After removal of 0 bases from V and 5 bases from J, the junction contained 4 bases not matched to a gene. In DNA form, the CDR3 reads TGTGCCAGCAGTTACTCGGACAGGGGAGAGACTGAAGCTTTCTTT. It specifies CASSYSDRGETEAFF.

This rearrangement joins TRBV5-1 to TRBJ1-2; D perhaps matches TRBD1 (5 bases). Germline V CDR1 and CDR2: SGHRS, YFSETQ. With 2 bases removed from V and 8 bases from J, the gap between germline ends came to 13 bases. The CDR3 is made up of 13 amino acids. The CDR3 reads CASSFVPGYGYTF. The CDR3 nucleotides are TGCGCCAGCAGCTTCGTACCAGGGTACGGCTACACCTTC.

V and J are TRBV9 and TRBJ1-2; D is uncertain. The CDR3 consists of 14 residues. Per germline, CDR1 SGDLS and CDR2 YYNGEE. V was pared by 6 bases and J by 6 bases, with 18 bases between. In nucleotides, the CDR3 is TGTGCCAGCACCCTAGCGGCTCTTCAAGATGGCTACACCTTC. The encoded protein is CASTLAALQDGYTF.

The chain carries TRBV11-2 and TRBJ1-2; D gene ambiguous. The CDR3 is made up of 18 amino acids. CDR1 SGHAT and CDR2 FQNNGV come from the germline V gene. The V gene lost 0 bases and the J gene lost 2 bases, with 19 bases spanning the gap. In DNA form, the CDR3 reads TGTGCCAGCAGCTTAGATCAAAGGAGGGAATCAGCGAACTATGGCTACACCTTC. It yields the protein CASSLDQRRESANYGYTF. The entire variable domain, with the rest obtained from reference TRBV11-2 and TRBJ1-2, is as follows: EAGVAQSPRYKIIEKRQSVAFWCNPISGHATLYWYQQILGQGPKLLIQFQNNGVVDDSQLPKDRFSAERLKGVDSTLKIQPAKLEDSAVYLCASSLDQRRESANYGYTFGSGTRLTVV.

This chain uses TRBV20-1 with TRBJ2-5; a possible D gene is TRBD2 (6 bases). V was pared by 6 bases and J by 5 bases, with 10 bases between. The germline gives CDR1 DFQATT, CDR2 SNEGSKA (reference sequence). This CDR3 region has 11 residues. The CDR3 DNA reads as TGCAGTGCCGGGAGCGGTGAGACCCAGTACTTC. Translating gives CSAGSGETQYF.

This chain joins TRBV27 and TRBJ2-1, with D possibly TRBD2 on 5 matching bases. Germline-derived CDR1 and CDR2 are MNHEY and SMNVEV (reference sequence). The CDR3 is made up of 13 amino acids. V shed 3 bases and J shed 5 bases, with 8 bases lying between them. CDR3 sequence reads: CASSFRENNEQFF. The DNA for the CDR3 is TGTGCCAGCAGTTTTAGGGAGAACAATGAGCAGTTCTTC.

The CDR3 reads CASSLALSGGAYEQYF. The CDR3 coding sequence is TGTGCCAGCAGCTTAGCGCTTAGCGGGGGGGCCTACGAGCAGTACTTC. This sequence joins TRBV7-2 and TRBJ2-7; 11 bases line up with TRBD2. This CDR3 comprises 16 residues. V was pared by 0 bases and J by 2 bases, with 3 bases of the junction left unmatched. The V gene's germline CDR1 is SGHTA and CDR2 FQGNSA.

The V and J genes are TRBV28 and TRBJ2-4; 8 bases align to TRBD1. V gave up 5 bases and J gave up 1 base; unmatched junction bases: 7. CDR1 is MDHEN, CDR2 SYDVKM, per germline. The CDR3 covers 16 residues. This chain's CDR3 is CASSPTGGMAKNIQYF. The CDR3, as DNA: TGTGCCAGCAGTCCAACAGGGGGGATGGCCAAAAACATTCAGTACTTC.

CDR3 nucleotides: TGTGCCAGCAGCAGTAGGGGGGGGCTAGGCTACACCTTC. Amino acid sequence: CASSSRGGLGYTF. The J gene is TRBJ1-2, the V gene TRBV7-8; tentatively, D is TRBD1 (6 bases). Germline V gene data show CDR1 as SGHVS and CDR2 as FQNEAQ. With 5 bases removed from V and 8 bases from J, the gap between germline ends came to 15 bases. The CDR3 spans 13 residues.

With regard to this clone: Other DNA variants within this sample encode the same CDR3. CDR3 region: CASSSPGPNTEAFF. DNA of the CDR3: TGTGCCAGCAGTTCCCCAGGGCCTAACACTGAAGCTTTCTTT. The gene calls are TRBV28 and TRBJ1-1, with D perhaps matching TRBD1 (5 bases). This CDR3 has 14 residues. The V end was cut by 4 bases, the J end by 2 bases, with 11 bases between. Germline V gene lookup returns CDR1 MDHEN and CDR2 SYDVKM.

This chain uses TRBV18 with TRBJ2-5, with unresolved D. Germline lookup yields CDR1 KGHSH and CDR2 LQKENI. Trimming cost V 7 bases and J 5 bases, with 8 bases left between them. This CDR3 is built from 11 residues. CDR3 sequence reads: CASFAGETQYF. For the CDR3, the DNA is TGTGCCAGCTTCGCCGGGGAGACCCAGTACTTC.

The CDR3 here is CASSLALGAGALMNTGELFF. CDR3 in DNA: TGCGCCAGCAGCTTGGCTCTCGGGGCGGGGGCCCTGATGAACACCGGGGAGCTGTTTTTT. The V call is TRBV5-1, the J call TRBJ2-2; TRBD2 is a possible D gene (7 bases). Germline V gives CDR1 SGHRS, CDR2 YFSETQ. The CDR3 is 20 residues long. V was clipped by 0 bases and J by 1 base, with 22 bases between them.

The chain employs TRBV25-1 and TRBJ1-6; D is uncertain. The CDR3 has 15 residues. From germline, CDR1 is MGHDK and CDR2 SYGVNS. V was trimmed by 6 bases and J by 2 bases, leaving 11 bases between them. This CDR3 is CASRPTPAYNSPLHF. The CDR3 bases are TGTGCCAGCAGACCGACACCGGCCTATAATTCACCCCTCCACTTT.

This chain joins TRBV9 and TRBJ1-2, with 7 nucleotides matching TRBD1. CDR1 and CDR2 (germline): SGDLS, YYNGEE. V gave up 4 bases and J gave up 3 bases; unmatched junction bases: 3. This CDR3 has 13 amino acids. CDR3 protein: CASSPTGHYGYTF. The CDR3 DNA reads as TGTGCCAGCAGCCCGACAGGGCACTATGGCTACACCTTC.

The gene calls are TRBV7-9 and TRBJ2-1, with 9 nucleotides matching TRBD1. The CDR3 is 17 amino acids. The ends lost 4 bases at V and 3 bases at J; junction bases unmatched: 10. The V gene's germline CDR1 is SEHNR and CDR2 FQNEAQ (reference sequence). CDR3: CASSSRRRTGDYNEQFF. CDR3 DNA sequence: TGTGCCAGCAGCTCCCGTCGAAGGACAGGGGACTACAATGAGCAGTTCTTC.

V usage is TRBV27 and J usage is TRBJ1-1; D perhaps matches TRBD1 (6 bases). V shed 5 bases and J shed 0 bases, with 10 bases lying between them. CDR3 length: 14 residues. Germline loops: CDR1 MNHEY, CDR2 SMNVEV (reference sequence). In nucleotides, the CDR3 is TGTGCCAGCAGTATCGGGACATTGAACACTGAAGCTTTCTTT. Translated: CASSIGTLNTEAFF.